The text below deals with one T cell receptor (beta chain). What it recognizes is unknown. TCRdb fed the reads into MiXCR, producing one record per CDR3 protein. The table has about 830,000 distinct CDR3 sequences, about 31% seen once; the top ten hold around 12%. CDR1 MNHNS and CDR2 SASEGT come from the germline V gene. Trimming removed 8 bases at V and 6 bases at J, with 16 bases between. This CDR3 has 13 amino acids. This specimen belongs to a study of T cell repertoires in cytomegalovirus infection. Overall study context: The authors used CMV epitopes that were HLA-C-restricted (recently identified) and HLA-B-restricted (well studied). Public TCR beta signatures marked donors with CMV infection and the matching HLA.

Broader study findings: CMV carriers having the relevant HLA were flagged by cumulative public TCR beta family frequency. It was HLA-C-restricted CMV-specific TCR beta clonotypes that dominated the response ex vivo.

V usage is TRBV6-1 and J usage is TRBJ1-2; no clear D gene. The source was cultured CD8+ T cells from PBMCs, collected from culture after CMV antigen stimulation. The source of this sequence is a human donor in good health (CMV status not recorded). Some clones in this sample may be carry-over from other donors' samples. CDR3 in amino acids: CASAQGGNNGYTF. DNA of the CDR3: TGTGCCAGCGCCCAAGGAGGGAACAATGGCTACACCTTC.